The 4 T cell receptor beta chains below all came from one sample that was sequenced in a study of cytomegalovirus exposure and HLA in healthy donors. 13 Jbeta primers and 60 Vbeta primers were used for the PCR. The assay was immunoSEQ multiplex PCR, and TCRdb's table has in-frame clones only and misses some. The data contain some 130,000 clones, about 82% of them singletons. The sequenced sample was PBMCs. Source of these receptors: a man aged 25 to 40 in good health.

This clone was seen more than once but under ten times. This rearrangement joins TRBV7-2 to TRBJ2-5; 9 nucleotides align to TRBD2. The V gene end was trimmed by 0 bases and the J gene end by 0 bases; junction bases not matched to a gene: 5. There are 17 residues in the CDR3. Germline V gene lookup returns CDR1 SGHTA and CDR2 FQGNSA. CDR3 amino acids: CASSLAGAGGNQETQYF. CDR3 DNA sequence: TGTGCCAGCAGCTTAGCGGGTGCGGGAGGGAACCAAGAGACCCAGTACTTC.

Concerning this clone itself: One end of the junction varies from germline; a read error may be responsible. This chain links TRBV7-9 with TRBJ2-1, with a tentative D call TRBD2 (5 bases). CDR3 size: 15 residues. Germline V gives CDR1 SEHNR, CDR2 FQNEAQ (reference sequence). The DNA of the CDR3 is TGTTCCAGCAAACCCCGGGGAAGCTCCTACAATGAGCAGTTCTTC. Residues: CSSKPRGSSYNEQFF.

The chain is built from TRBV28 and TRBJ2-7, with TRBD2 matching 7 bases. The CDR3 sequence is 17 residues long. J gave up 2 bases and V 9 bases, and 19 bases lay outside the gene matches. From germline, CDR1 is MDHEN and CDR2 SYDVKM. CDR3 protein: CASPPGSKGLGPYEQYF. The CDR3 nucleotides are TGTGCCAGTCCCCCCGGGAGCAAAGGACTAGGACCCTACGAGCAGTACTTC.

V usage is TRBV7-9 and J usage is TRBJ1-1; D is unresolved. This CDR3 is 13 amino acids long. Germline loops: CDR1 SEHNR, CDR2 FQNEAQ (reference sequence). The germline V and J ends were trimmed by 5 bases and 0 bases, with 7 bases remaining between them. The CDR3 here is CASSPRVNTEAFF. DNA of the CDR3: TGTGCCAGCAGCCCTCGGGTGAACACTGAAGCTTTCTTT.